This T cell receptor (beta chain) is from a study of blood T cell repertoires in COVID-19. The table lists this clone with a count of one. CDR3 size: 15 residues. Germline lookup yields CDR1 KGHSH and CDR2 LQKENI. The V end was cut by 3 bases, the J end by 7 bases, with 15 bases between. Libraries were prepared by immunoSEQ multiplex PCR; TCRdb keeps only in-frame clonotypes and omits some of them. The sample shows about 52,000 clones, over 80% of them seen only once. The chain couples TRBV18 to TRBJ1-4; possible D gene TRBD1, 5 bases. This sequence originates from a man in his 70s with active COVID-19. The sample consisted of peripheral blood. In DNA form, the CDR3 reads TGTGCCAGCTCACCCCCCTTGGGGGGAGGTGAAAAACTGTTTTTT. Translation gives CASSPPLGGGEKLFF.